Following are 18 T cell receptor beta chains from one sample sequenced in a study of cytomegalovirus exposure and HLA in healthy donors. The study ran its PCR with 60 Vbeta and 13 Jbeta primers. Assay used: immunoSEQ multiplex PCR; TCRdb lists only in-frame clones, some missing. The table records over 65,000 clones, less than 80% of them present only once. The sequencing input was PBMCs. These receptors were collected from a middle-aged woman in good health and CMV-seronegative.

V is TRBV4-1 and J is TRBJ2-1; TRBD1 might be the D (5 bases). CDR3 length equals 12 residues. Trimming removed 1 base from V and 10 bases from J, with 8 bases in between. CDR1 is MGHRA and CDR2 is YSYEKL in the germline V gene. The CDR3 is CASSQVGAEQFF. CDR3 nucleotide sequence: TGCGCCAGCAGCCAAGTAGGGGCGGAGCAGTTCTTC.

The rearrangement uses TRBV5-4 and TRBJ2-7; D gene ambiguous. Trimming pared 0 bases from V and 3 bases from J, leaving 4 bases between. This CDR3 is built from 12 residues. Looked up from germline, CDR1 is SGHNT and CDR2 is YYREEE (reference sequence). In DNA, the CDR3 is TGTGCCAGCAGCTTGGGAGACTACGAGCAGTACTTC. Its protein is CASSLGDYEQYF.

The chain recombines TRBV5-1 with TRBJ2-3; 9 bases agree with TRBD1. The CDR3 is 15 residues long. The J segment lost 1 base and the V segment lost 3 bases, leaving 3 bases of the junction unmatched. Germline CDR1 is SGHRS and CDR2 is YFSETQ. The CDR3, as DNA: TGCGCCAGCAGCTCGTGGGACAGGGGCACAGATACGCAGTATTTT. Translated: CASSSWDRGTDTQYF.

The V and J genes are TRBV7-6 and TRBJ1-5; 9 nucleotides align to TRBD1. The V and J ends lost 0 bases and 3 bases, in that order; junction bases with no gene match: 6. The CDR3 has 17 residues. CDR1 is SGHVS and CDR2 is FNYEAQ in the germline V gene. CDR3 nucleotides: TGTGCCAGCAGCTTAGCGGACAGGGGAACGGACAATCAGCCCCAGCATTTT. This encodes CASSLADRGTDNQPQHF.

The CDR3 coding sequence is TGTGCCTCCTGGGGGGGTATGTCGTCTGGAAACACCATATATTTT. This encodes CASWGGMSSGNTIYF. The chain recombines TRBV28 with TRBJ1-3; weak D call: TRBD1 (5 bases). Trimming removed 11 bases at V and 1 base at J, with 18 bases between. The CDR3 is made up of 15 amino acids. From germline, CDR1 is MDHEN and CDR2 SYDVKM.

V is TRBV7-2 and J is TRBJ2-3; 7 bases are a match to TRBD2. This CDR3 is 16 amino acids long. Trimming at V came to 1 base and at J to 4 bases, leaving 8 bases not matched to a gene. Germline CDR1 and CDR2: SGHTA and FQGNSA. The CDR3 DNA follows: TGTGCCAGCAGCTTAGTGGAGGGAGGGGTCTCAGATACGCAGTATTTT. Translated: CASSLVEGGVSDTQYF.

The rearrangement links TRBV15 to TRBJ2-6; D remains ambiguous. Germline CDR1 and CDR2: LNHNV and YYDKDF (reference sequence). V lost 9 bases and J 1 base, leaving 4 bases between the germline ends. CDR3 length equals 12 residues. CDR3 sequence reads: CATRSGANVLTF. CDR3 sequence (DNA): TGTGCCACGCGGTCTGGGGCCAACGTCCTGACTTTC. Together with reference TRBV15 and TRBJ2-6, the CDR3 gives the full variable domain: DAMVIQNPRYQVTQFGKPVTLSCSQTLNHNVMYWYQQKSSQAPKLLFHYYDKDFNNEADTPDNFQSRRPNTSFCFLDIRSPGLGDTAMYLCATRSGANVLTFGAGSRLTVL.

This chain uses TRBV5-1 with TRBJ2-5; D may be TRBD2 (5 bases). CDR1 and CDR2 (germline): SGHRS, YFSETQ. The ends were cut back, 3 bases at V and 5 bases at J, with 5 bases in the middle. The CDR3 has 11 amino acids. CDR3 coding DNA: TGCGCCAGCAGCTCGGGGGAGACCCAGTACTTC. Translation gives CASSSGETQYF.

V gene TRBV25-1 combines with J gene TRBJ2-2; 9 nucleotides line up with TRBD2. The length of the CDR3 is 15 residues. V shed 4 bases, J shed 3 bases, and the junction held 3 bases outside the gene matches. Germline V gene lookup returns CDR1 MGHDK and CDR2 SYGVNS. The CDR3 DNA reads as TGTGCCAGCAGTGGCCGACTAGCGGACACCGGGGAGCTGTTTTTT. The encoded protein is CASSGRLADTGELFF. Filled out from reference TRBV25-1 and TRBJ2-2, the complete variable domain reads EADIYQTPRYLVIGTGKKITLECSQTMGHDKMYWYQQDPGMELHLIHYSYGVNSTEKGDLSSESTVSRIRTEHFPLTLESARPSHTSQYLCASSGRLADTGELFFGEGSRLTVL.

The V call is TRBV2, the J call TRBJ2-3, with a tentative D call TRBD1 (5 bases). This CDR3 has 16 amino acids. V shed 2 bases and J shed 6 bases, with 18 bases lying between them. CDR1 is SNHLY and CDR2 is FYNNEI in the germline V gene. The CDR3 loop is CASSELGPNGGDTQYF. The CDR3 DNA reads TGTGCCAGCAGTGAATTGGGGCCCAATGGTGGGGATACGCAGTATTTT.

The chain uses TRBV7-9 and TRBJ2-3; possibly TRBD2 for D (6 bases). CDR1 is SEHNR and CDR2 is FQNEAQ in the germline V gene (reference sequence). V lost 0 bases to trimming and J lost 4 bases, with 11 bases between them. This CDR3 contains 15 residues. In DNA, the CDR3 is TGTGCCAGCAGCTTAGCGTCGGGGGTCGCAGATACGCAGTATTTT. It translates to CASSLASGVADTQYF. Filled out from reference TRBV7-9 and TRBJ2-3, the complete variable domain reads DTGVSQNPRHKITKRGQNVTFRCDPISEHNRLYWYRQTLGQGPEFLTYFQNEAQLEKSRLLSDRFSAERPKGSFSTLEIQRTEQGDSAMYLCASSLASGVADTQYFGPGTRLTVL.

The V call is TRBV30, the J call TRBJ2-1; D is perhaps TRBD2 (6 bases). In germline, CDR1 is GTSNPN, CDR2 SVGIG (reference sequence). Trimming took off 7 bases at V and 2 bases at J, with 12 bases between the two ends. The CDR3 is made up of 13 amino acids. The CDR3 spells CALGTGPYNEQFF. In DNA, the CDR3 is TGTGCCTTAGGGACTGGACCCTACAATGAGCAGTTCTTC.

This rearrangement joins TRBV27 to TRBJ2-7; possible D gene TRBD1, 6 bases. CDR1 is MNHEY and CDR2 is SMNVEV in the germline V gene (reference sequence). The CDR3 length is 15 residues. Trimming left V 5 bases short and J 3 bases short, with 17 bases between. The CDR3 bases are TGTGCCAGCAGTACGCAACAGGGATGGAGCTACGAGCAGTACTTC. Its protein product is CASSTQQGWSYEQYF.

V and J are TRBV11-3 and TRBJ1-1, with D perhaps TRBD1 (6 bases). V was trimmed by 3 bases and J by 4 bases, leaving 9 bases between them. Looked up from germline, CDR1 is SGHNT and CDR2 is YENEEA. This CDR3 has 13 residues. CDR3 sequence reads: CASSFSRGTEAFF. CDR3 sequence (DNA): TGTGCCAGCAGCTTCTCCAGGGGCACTGAAGCTTTCTTT.

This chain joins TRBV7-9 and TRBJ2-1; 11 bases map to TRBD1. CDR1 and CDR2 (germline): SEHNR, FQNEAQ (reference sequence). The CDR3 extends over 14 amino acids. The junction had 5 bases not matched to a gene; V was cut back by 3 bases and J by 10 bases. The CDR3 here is CASSFGQGAGEQFF. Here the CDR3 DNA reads TGTGCCAGCAGCTTTGGACAGGGGGCTGGGGAGCAGTTCTTC.

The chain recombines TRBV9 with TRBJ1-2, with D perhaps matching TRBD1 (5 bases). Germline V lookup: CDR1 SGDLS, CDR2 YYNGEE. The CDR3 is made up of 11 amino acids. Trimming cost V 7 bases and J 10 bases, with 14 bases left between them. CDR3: CASGRDFDYTF. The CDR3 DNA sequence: TGTGCCAGCGGGAGGGACTTTGACTACACCTTC.

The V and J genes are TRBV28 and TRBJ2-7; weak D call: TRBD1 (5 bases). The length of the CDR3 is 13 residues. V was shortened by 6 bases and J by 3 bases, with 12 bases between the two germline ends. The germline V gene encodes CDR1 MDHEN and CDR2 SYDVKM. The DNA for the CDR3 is TGTGCCAGCAGCCGACAGTTGAGCTACGAGCAGTACTTC. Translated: CASSRQLSYEQYF.

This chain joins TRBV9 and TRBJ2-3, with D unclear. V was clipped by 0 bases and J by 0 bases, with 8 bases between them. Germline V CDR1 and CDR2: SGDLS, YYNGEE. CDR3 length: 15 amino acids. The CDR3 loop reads CASSVGAPSTDTQYF. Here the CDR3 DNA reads TGTGCCAGCAGCGTAGGAGCGCCTAGCACAGATACGCAGTATTTT. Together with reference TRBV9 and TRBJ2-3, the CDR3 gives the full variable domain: DSGVTQTPKHLITATGQRVTLRCSPRSGDLSVYWYQQSLDQGLQFLIQYYNGEERAKGNILERFSAQQFPDLHSELNLSSLELGDSALYFCASSVGAPSTDTQYFGPGTRLTVL.